This is a list of T cell receptor beta chains from one sample in a study of blood T cell repertoires in COVID-19. Measured with immunoSEQ multiplex PCR; TCRdb has only the in-frame clones, and not every one. This sample carries 150,000 to 200,000 clones, 75% to 90% of them seen once, and the ten largest clones take more than 0.75%. The sample taken for sequencing was PBMCs or T cells enriched from blood (not recorded which). These receptors all come from a woman aged 18-29 years who had recovered from COVID-19. Both conserved end residues are part of each CDR3. Each record gives: V gene, D gene, J gene, CDR3 DNA, CDR3 protein. A D gene is named only where the DNA matches it firmly.

V: TRBV7-9; D: TRBD1; J: TRBJ1-1; DNA: TGTGCCAGCAGCTTAAAAGGGGGCCCGAACACTGAAGCTTTCTTT; CDR3: CASSLKGGPNTEAFF
V: TRBV3-1/TRBV3-2; D: -; J: TRBJ2-5; DNA: TGTGCCAGCAGCCAGCAGGGTTTGGAGACCCAGTACTTC; CDR3: CASSQQGLETQYF
V: TRBV18; D: TRBD1; J: TRBJ1-4; DNA: TGTGCCAGCTCAGAAGACAGGGGGGGAGAAAAACTGTTTTTT; CDR3: CASSEDRGGEKLFF
V: TRBV28; D: -; J: TRBJ2-2; DNA: TGTGCCAGCAGTTTTTTAGAGGTCCCCACCGGGGAGCTGTTTTTT; CDR3: CASSFLEVPTGELFF
V: TRBV11-1; D: TRBD2; J: TRBJ2-7; DNA: TGTGCCTCGGTACCGGGAGGGCCCTCAGAGCAGTACTTC; CDR3: CASVPGGPSEQYF
V: TRBV24-1; D: TRBD1; J: TRBJ2-5; DNA: TGTGCCACCAAGGCAGGGGGCGCAGAGACCCAGTACTTC; CDR3: CATKAGGAETQYF
V: TRBV30; D: -; J: TRBJ1-6; DNA: TGTGCCTGGAGTGGGGCCCCGAGCTCCTATAATTCACCCCTCCACTTT; CDR3: CAWSGAPSSYNSPLHF
V: TRBV15; D: -; J: TRBJ1-2; DNA: TGTGCCACCAGCAGAGATAGGAGGCCGAACTATGGCTACACCTTC; CDR3: CATSRDRRPNYGYTF
V: TRBV4-2; D: TRBD1; J: TRBJ2-1; DNA: TGTGCCAGCAGCCAAGAAGGGACAGGGGCGAATGAGCAGTTCTTC; CDR3: CASSQEGTGANEQFF
V: TRBV18; D: -; J: TRBJ1-2; DNA: TGTGCCAGCTCACCCTCGCGGAGGGACTATGGCTACACCTTC; CDR3: CASSPSRRDYGYTF
V: TRBV27; D: TRBD1; J: TRBJ2-7; DNA: TGTGCCAGCAGTTTATACAGGGGGCCCAACTACGAGCAGTACTTC; CDR3: CASSLYRGPNYEQYF
V: TRBV27; D: -; J: TRBJ2-2; DNA: TGTGCCAGCAGTTTTCATAACACCGGGGAGCTGTTTTTT; CDR3: CASSFHNTGELFF
V: TRBV27; D: -; J: TRBJ2-1; DNA: TGTGCCAGCAGTTCCCGAATGACTAGTTTCGCCCATGAGCAGTTCTTC; CDR3: CASSSRMTSFAHEQFF
V: TRBV7-2; D: -; J: TRBJ2-1; DNA: TGTGCCAGCAGCAGAGATGGCGGTAGCTCCTACAATGAGCAGTTCTTC; CDR3: CASSRDGGSSYNEQFF
V: TRBV18; D: TRBD1; J: TRBJ1-1; DNA: TGTGCCAGCTCACAGACAGGGGGAGAGGGTGAAGCTTTCTTT; CDR3: CASSQTGGEGEAFF